Listed below are T cell receptor beta chains from one sample, sequenced in a study of CD8+CD57+ T cells in acquired aplastic anemia. TCRdb ran MiXCR on the reads and lists one entry per CDR3 protein. This table holds around 220,000 distinct CDR3 sequences, about half found once. Sequencing input: sorted CD4+, CD8+, or CD8+CD57+ T cells (not recorded which) from PBMCs. These receptors all come from a human donor with aplastic anemia. The CDR3 runs from the conserved cysteine through the conserved F or W. Fields, in order: J gene, clone size, V gene, D gene, CDR3 DNA, CDR3 protein. D genes are given only for firm matches. Clone size is stated in some rows and not others, as once, few, many or a class when expanded.

>TRBJ1-2|many|TRBV9|-
TGTGCCAGCAGCCAGGCAGGGATTAACTATGGCTACACCTTC
CASSQAGINYGYTF
>TRBJ2-7|many|TRBV2|-
TGTGCCAGCAGTGGAAGTTACTACGAGCAGTACTTC
CASSGSYYEQYF
>TRBJ1-5|many|TRBV12-3/TRBV12-4|TRBD1
TGTGCCAGCAGTGGACAGGTCAATCAGCCCCAGCATTTT
CASSGQVNQPQHF
>TRBJ1-2|-|TRBV7-9|-
TGTGCCAGCAGCGCCCATCTGGGGGGGAAACCTAACTATGGCTACACCTTC
CASSAHLGGKPNYGYTF
>TRBJ1-4|-|TRBV19|-
TGTGCCAGTAGTATAGATCACCGGGAAAAACTGTTTTTT
CASSIDHREKLFF
>TRBJ1-6|many|TRBV7-6|-
TGTGCCAGCAGCTTAGATGGAGAAAGGAATTCACCCCTCCACTTT
CASSLDGERNSPLHF
>TRBJ1-1|many|TRBV12-3/TRBV12-4|-
TGTGCCAGCAGAGTGGGGAACACTGAAGCTTTCTTT
CASRVGNTEAFF
>TRBJ2-6|once|TRBV20-1|TRBD1
TGCAGTGCTAGCGGGACAGGGAGATATGGGGCCAACGTCCTGACTTTC
CSASGTGRYGANVLTF
>TRBJ1-5|-|TRBV2|-
TGTGCCAGCAGTGAGGCTAGCGGGGCTTGCAATCAGCCCCAGCATTTT
CASSEASGACNQPQHF
>TRBJ1-1|-|TRBV29-1|TRBD1
TGCAGCGTTGAAGTCCCGCAGGGGGCGGACACTGAAGCTTTCTTT
CSVEVPQGADTEAFF
>TRBJ1-5|many|TRBV11-2|-
TGTGCCAGCAGCCTAGACAGATTGGGCCAGCCCCAGCATTTT
CASSLDRLGQPQHF
>TRBJ1-5|many|TRBV5-1|-
TGCGCCAGCAGCTTGTCAGGAGGGGGAGAGAGCAATCAGCCCCAGCATTTT
CASSLSGGGESNQPQHF
>TRBJ1-2|many|TRBV2|TRBD1
TGTGCCAGCAGTGCATCTCGACAGGGAATGGATGGCTACACCTTC
CASSASRQGMDGYTF
>TRBJ1-6|many|TRBV11-2|-
TGTGCCAGCAGCTTAGAGTCACAAGGACACGGGCGGTATTTGAGCGGTTCACCCCTCCACTTT
CASSLESQGHGRYLSGSPLHF
>TRBJ1-4|-|TRBV20-1|TRBD1
TGCAGTGCTAGAGACTGGACAGGTAATGAAAAACTGTTTTTT
CSARDWTGNEKLFF
>TRBJ1-6|-|TRBV29-1|TRBD1
TGCAGCGCAAGGACAGGGGGCAGTTCACCCCTCCACTTT
CSARTGGSSPLHF
>TRBJ1-2|-|TRBV7-2|TRBD1
TGTGCCAGCAGCTTAGTGGGTGGACAGGGGGCGCGGCTTTACTATGGCTACACCTTC
CASSLVGGQGARLYYGYTF
>TRBJ2-6|once|TRBV20-1|-
TGCAGTGCGTTGGGCCCCGGGGCCAACGTCCTGACTTTC
CSALGPGANVLTF
>TRBJ1-1|many|TRBV20-1|-
TGCAGTGCTAGGGACTATAGGTGGAACTCGGGGGGGAGCACTGAAGCTTTCTTT
CSARDYRWNSGGSTEAFF
>TRBJ2-3|-|TRBV7-3|-
TGTGCCAGCAGCTTAACTAGTGCGGAGACAGATACGCAGTATTTT
CASSLTSAETDTQYF
>TRBJ2-5|-|TRBV14|-
TGTGCCAGCAGCCTTAATAGCGGTTATGAGACCCAGTACTTC
CASSLNSGYETQYF
>TRBJ2-5|-|TRBV5-1|-
TGTGCCAGCAGCTTAGGGGGGCAGACCCAGTACTTC
CASSLGGQTQYF
>TRBJ2-1|many|TRBV6-5|-
TGTGCCAGCAGCCGGGACCGGGAGCAGTTCTTC
CASSRDREQFF
>TRBJ2-1|few|TRBV6-6|TRBD1
TGTGCCAGCAGTCAGTCTAGGACAGGTTACAATGAGCAGTTCTTC
CASSQSRTGYNEQFF
>TRBJ1-5|-|TRBV2|-
TGTGCCAGCAGTGATGACAGCTACAATCAGCCCCAGCATTTT
CASSDDSYNQPQHF
>TRBJ2-2|-|TRBV9|TRBD1
TGTGCCAGCAGTTGGGACAGGGGACCCGGGGAGCTGTTTTTT
CASSWDRGPGELFF
>TRBJ2-7|-|TRBV11-1|TRBD1
TGTGCCAGCAGCCAACCGGGACAGGGGGGCGTCGAGCAGTACTTC
CASSQPGQGGVEQYF
>TRBJ1-2|many|TRBV6-6|TRBD1
TGTGCCAGCAGTTCCGGGACAGGCCATGGCTACACCTTC
CASSSGTGHGYTF
>TRBJ1-6|-|TRBV2|TRBD1
TGTGCCAGCAGTGCCGGGGCAGGGGGCTCACCCCTCCACTTT
CASSAGAGGSPLHF
>TRBJ2-7|-|TRBV7-7|-
TGTGCTAGCAGCTTAGGAGTTTTCTACGAGCAGCACTTC
CASSLGVFYEQHF
>TRBJ2-7|-|TRBV7-9|-
TGTGCCAGCAGCTTCGAATTGGAGCAGTACTTC
CASSFELEQYF
>TRBJ1-2|-|TRBV15|-
TGTGCCACCAGCCCTATGGGAGGCGGCAACTATGGCTACACCTTC
CATSPMGGGNYGYTF
>TRBJ2-3|many|TRBV7-8|TRBD2
TGTGCCAGCAGCTTGTGGGCTAGCGGGGGGGAAGAAAGCACAGATACGCAGTATTTT
CASSLWASGGEESTDTQYF